Listed below are T cell receptor beta chains from one sample, sequenced in a study of blood T cell repertoires in COVID-19. This table comes from immunoSEQ multiplex PCR, and its TCRdb copy is limited to in-frame clones, with some not included. This table has about 100,000 clones, 91% appearing once. The specimen was peripheral blood. The receptors here all came from a middle-aged man with acute or convalescent COVID-19. CDR3s include the opening cysteine and the closing phenylalanine or tryptophan. The D gene is left open where the match is weak. Expanded clones are given a class, and other clones once, few, many or no size at all.

j_call v_call d_call clone_size cdr3_nt cdr3_aa
TRBJ2-2 TRBV5-1 TRBD1 NA TGCGCCAGCAGCGCGGACAGGGGTCGGACCGGGGAGCTGTTTTTT CASSADRGRTGELFF
TRBJ1-1 TRBV28 NA NA TGTGCCAGCAGTCAAACAGGGAACACTGAAGCTTTCTTT CASSQTGNTEAFF
TRBJ2-7 TRBV6-5 TRBD2 NA TGTGCCAGTTGGGGGGGCTACGAGCAGTACTTC CASWGGYEQYF
TRBJ2-1 TRBV4-2 NA few TGTGCCAGCAGCCAGGGGGACACCACCTACAATGAGCAGTTCTTC CASSQGDTTYNEQFF
TRBJ2-1 TRBV2 TRBD2 once TGTGCCAGCAGTCTACGACTAGCGGGGGGTGGGGAGCAGTTCTTC CASSLRLAGGGEQFF
TRBJ1-1 TRBV27 TRBD1 NA TGTGCCAGCGGATACCGACAGGGTTCGAACACTGAAGCTTTCTTT CASGYRQGSNTEAFF
TRBJ2-2 TRBV14 NA NA TGTGCCAGCAGCCCACTAACCGCAGAGGCCGGGGAGCTGTTTTTT CASSPLTAEAGELFF
TRBJ1-2 TRBV7-2 NA NA TGTGCCAGCAGCTTAGATACAGGGTGGTATGGCTACACCTTC CASSLDTGWYGYTF
TRBJ1-2 TRBV4-1 TRBD1 once TGCGCCAGCAGCCAAGGACAGGGGAAGGACTATGGCTACACCTTC CASSQGQGKDYGYTF
TRBJ2-3 TRBV5-1 NA NA TGCGCCAGCAGCCGAACAGGACAGACTACTAGCACAGATACGCAGTATTTT CASSRTGQTTSTDTQYF
TRBJ2-3 TRBV5-4 TRBD1 NA TGTGCCAGCAGCCAGGGACAGGGACGCACAGATACGCAGTATTTT CASSQGQGRTDTQYF
TRBJ1-2 TRBV6-5 NA NA TGTGCCAGCAGCTCGTCGATTCGTTTAGAAGGCTACACCTTC CASSSSIRLEGYTF
TRBJ1-2 TRBV28 NA NA TGTGCCAGCAGCCTAATTGGAGGGATTAACTATGGCTACACCTTC CASSLIGGINYGYTF
TRBJ2-1 TRBV27 TRBD2 NA TGTGCCAGCACAGTTTTCGGGACTAGCGCCACTGAGCAGTTCTTC CASTVFGTSATEQFF
TRBJ1-6 TRBV7-2 TRBD1 NA TGTGCCAGCAGCCTTCCCTCGGGACAGGGTTTCAAGGCCCTCCACTTT CASSLPSGQGFKALHF
TRBJ1-5 TRBV18 TRBD1 NA TGTGCCAGCTCACCTCGGGACAGAGTTAATCAGCCCCAGCATTTT CASSPRDRVNQPQHF
TRBJ2-5 TRBV11-3 NA NA TGTGCCAGCAGCTTACGGGGGTTCCAAGAGACCCAGTACTTC CASSLRGFQETQYF
TRBJ2-1 TRBV5-1 NA NA TGCGCCAGCAGTCAACGCGGGCCCAATGAGCAGTTCTTC CASSQRGPNEQFF
TRBJ2-1 TRBV10-2 NA NA TGCGCCAGCAGTGTTGTCAACAATGAGCAGTTCTTC CASSVVNNEQFF
TRBJ2-1 TRBV18 TRBD2 NA TGTGCCAGCTCACCAGAAGGGACTAGCGTTAGCTCCTACAATGAGCAGTTCTTC CASSPEGTSVSSYNEQFF
TRBJ2-1 TRBV5-1 TRBD1 NA TGCGCCAGCAGCTTGGGACAGGGGTTCATAGATGAGCAGTTCTTC CASSLGQGFIDEQFF
TRBJ1-5 TRBV5-1 NA NA TGCGCCAGCAGCTTGGATCCCAGTTCAAATCAGCCCCAGCATTTT CASSLDPSSNQPQHF
TRBJ2-1 TRBV19 TRBD1 NA TGTGCCAGTAGTGTGGGACAGGGGGCGCAGGGGAATGAGCAGTTCTTC CASSVGQGAQGNEQFF
TRBJ2-3 TRBV6-2/TRBV6-3 NA few TGTGCCAGCAGTTGGGGCGGGGACACAGATACGCAGTATTTT CASSWGGDTDTQYF